Listed below are T cell receptor beta chains from one sample, sequenced in a study of cytomegalovirus exposure and HLA in healthy donors. Clones were read by immunoSEQ multiplex PCR, and TCRdb kept only the in-frame ones, dropping some. The data hold around 180,000 clones, with roughly 80% observed a single time. Material for sequencing was PBMCs. Receptors originate from a man aged 60-69 years in good health and CMV-seronegative. Each CDR3 is given with its conserved first and last residue.

v_gene	j_gene	CDR3aa
TRBV5-1	TRBJ2-5	CASSLGQKQETQYF
TRBV6-5	TRBJ1-1	CASSPDRGNEAFF
TRBV4-2	TRBJ1-2	CASSQETGSNYGYTF
TRBV27	TRBJ2-7	CASKSWKREGNEQYF
TRBV5-1	TRBJ2-7	CASSLESGIPYEQYF
TRBV27	TRBJ1-3	CASSLGQGGGNTIYF
TRBV7-7	TRBJ1-5	CASSRGGGLGNQPQHF
TRBV19	TRBJ1-3	CASRIGQSGNTIYF
TRBV6-6	TRBJ2-1	CASSSFRGPPRNEQFF
TRBV6-5	TRBJ1-5	CASSSDRNSNQPQHF
TRBV6-6	TRBJ1-5	CASSPPGQGGNQPQHF